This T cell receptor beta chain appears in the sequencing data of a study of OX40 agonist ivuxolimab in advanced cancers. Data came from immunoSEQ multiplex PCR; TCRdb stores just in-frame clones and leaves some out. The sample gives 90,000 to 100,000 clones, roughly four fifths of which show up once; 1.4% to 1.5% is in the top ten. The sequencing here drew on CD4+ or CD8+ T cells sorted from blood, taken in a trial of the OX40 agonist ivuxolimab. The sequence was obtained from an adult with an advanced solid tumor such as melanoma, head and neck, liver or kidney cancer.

The CDR3 sequence: CASSLTPSSTDTQYF. DNA of the CDR3: TGCGCCAGCAGCCTTACACCGTCTAGCACAGATACGCAGTATTTT. The gene calls are TRBV4-3 and TRBJ2-3; the D is unclear. This CDR3 contains 15 residues. Trimming took 4 bases from V and 0 from J, leaving 11 bases between them. CDR1 is LGHNA, CDR2 YSLEER, per germline.